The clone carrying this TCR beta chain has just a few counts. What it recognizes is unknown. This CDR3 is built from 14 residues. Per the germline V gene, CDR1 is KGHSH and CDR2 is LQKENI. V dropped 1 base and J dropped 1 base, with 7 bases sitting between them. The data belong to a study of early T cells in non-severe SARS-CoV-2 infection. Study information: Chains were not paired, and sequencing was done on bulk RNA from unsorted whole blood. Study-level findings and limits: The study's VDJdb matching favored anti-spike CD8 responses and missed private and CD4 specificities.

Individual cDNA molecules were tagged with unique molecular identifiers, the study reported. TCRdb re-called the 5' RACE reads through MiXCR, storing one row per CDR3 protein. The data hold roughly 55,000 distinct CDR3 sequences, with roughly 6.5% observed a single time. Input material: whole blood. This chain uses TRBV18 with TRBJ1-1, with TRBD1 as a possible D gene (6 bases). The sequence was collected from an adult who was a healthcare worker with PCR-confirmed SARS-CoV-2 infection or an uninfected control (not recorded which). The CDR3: CASSPQTGNTEAFF. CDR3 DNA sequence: TGTGCCAGCTCACCACAGACAGGGAACACTGAAGCTTTCTTT. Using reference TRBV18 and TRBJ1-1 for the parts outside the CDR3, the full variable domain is NAGVMQNPRHLVRRRGQEARLRCSPMKGHSHVYWYRQLPEEGLKFMVYLQKENIIDESGMPKERFSAEFPKEGPSILRIQQVVRGDSAAYFCASSPQTGNTEAFFGQGTRLTVV.